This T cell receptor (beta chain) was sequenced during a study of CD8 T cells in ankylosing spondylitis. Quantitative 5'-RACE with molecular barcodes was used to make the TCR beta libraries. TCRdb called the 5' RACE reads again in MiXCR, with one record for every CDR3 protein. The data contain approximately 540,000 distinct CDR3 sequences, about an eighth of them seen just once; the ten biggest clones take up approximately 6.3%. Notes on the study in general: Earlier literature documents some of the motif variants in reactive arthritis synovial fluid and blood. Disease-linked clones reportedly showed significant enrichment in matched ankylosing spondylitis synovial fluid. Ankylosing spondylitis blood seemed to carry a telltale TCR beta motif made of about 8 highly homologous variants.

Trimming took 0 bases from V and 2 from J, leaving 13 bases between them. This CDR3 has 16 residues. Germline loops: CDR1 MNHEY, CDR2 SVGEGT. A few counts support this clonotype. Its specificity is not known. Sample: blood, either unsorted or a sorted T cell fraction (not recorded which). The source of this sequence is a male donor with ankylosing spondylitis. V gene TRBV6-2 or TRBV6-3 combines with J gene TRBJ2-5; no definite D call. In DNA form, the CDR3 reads TGTGCCAGCAGTTACTCGGGGTCCGGGTCGCAAGAGACCCAGTACTTC. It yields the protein CASSYSGSGSQETQYF.